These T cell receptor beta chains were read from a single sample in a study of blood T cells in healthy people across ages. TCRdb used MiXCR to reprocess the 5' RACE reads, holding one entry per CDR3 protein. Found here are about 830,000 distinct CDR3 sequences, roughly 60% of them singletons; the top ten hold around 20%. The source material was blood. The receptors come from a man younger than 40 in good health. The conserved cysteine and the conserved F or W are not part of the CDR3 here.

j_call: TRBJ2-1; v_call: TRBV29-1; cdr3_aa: SVNQGRERF
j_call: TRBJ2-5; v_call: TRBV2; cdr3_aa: ASSQGYSYNEQY
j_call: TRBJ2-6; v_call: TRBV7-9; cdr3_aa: ATGANVLT
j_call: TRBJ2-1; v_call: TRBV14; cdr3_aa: ASSQGWSEQF
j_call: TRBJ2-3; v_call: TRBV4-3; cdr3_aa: ASSQTQDFSTDTQY
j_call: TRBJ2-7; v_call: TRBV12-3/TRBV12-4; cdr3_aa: ASSHFRYEQY
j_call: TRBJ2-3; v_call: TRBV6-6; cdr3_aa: ASRPEGQTDTQY
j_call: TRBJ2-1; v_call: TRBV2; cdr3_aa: ASGTDTYNEQF
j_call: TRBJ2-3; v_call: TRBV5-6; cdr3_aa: ASSLDRGITDTQY
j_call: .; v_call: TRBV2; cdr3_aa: AGRSFGLYEQY
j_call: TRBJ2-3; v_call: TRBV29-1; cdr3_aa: SLLRTSSTDTQY
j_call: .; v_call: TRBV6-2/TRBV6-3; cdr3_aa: ASRPLSTWETQY
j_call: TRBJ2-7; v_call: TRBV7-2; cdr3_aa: ASSLVSASGGPSSSYEQY
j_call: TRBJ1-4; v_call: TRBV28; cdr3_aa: ASRPESRLEKLF
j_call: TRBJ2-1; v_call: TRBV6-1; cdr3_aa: ASSTGQGIFDREQF
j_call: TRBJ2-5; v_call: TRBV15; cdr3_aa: ATSRYMAPGETQY
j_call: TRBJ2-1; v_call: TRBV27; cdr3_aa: ASSSSSGRANEQF
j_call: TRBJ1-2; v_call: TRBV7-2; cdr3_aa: ASGVTRDSREGYT
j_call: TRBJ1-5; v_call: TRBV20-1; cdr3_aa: SAKFIGGRDQPQH
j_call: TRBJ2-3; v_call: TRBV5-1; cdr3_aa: ASRRTMSTDTQY
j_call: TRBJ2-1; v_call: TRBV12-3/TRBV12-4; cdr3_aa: ASSAMVGNEQF
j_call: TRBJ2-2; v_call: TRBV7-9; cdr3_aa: ASSLVASGGELF
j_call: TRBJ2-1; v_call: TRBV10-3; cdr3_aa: AIGYYSSSYNEQF
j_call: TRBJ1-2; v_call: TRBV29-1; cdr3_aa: SVRQGANYGYT
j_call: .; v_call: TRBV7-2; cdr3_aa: ASSWLETGEQY
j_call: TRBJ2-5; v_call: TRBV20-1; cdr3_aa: SANNWGAELQETQY
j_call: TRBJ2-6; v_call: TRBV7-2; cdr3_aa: ASSLLIGGFGANVLT
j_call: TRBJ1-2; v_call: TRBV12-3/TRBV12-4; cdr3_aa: ASSRRDGDVGYT
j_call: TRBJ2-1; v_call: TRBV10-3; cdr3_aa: AISPDSLNEQF
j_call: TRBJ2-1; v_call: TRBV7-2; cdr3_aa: ASTFLPSSYNEQF
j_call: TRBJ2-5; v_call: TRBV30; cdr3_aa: AWSVLAGSNEQY
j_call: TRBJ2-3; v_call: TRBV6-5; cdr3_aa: ASSGKADEDTQY
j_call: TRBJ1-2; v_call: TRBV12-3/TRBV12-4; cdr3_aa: ASSPPDRLIYGYT
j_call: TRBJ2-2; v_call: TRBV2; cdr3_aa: ASSEGTANTGELF
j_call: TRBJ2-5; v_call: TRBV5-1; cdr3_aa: ASSLGLDGRQGKQY
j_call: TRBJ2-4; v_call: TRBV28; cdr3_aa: ASSLTGASTRKY
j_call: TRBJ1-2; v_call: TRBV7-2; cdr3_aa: ASTSDSNYGYT
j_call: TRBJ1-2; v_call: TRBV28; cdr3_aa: ASRTGNYGYT